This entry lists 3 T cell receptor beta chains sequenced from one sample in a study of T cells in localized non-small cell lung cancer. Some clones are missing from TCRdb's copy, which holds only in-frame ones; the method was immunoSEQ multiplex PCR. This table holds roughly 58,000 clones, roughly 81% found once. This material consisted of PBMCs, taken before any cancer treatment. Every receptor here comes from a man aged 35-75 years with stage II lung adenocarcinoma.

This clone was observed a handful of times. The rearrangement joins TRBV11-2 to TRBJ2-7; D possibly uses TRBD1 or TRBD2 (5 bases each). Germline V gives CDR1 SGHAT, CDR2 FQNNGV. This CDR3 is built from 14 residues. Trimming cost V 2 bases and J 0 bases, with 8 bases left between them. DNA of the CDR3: TGTGCCAGCAGCTTAAGGGACCCCTCCTACGAGCAGTACTTC. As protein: CASSLRDPSYEQYF.

The CDR3 sequence: CASSPMMTGGDGYTF. The CDR3 nucleotides read TGTGCCAGCTCACCCATGATGACGGGAGGAGATGGCTACACCTTC. The chain links TRBV18 to TRBJ1-2; no definite D call. The V gene lost 3 bases and the J gene lost 6 bases, with 17 bases spanning the gap. Per germline, CDR1 KGHSH and CDR2 LQKENI. The CDR3 contains 15 residues.

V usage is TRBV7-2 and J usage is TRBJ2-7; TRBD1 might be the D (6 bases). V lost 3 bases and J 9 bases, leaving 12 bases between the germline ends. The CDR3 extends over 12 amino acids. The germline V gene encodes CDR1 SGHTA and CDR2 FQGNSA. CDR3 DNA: TGTGCCAGCAGCTTCAACCAACAGGGGCAGTACTTC. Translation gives CASSFNQQGQYF.